This T cell receptor beta chain was profiled in a study of blood T cell repertoires in COVID-19. At the level of the study: Whether acute or convalescent, the COVID-19 samples came from the United States, Italy and Spain.

Method: immunoSEQ multiplex PCR; TCRdb's copy keeps in-frame clones and lacks some. The sample yields 200,000 to 300,000 clones, 70% to 90% seen once. The receptor was derived from a man younger than 30 with active or convalescent COVID-19. The sequencing sample was made of peripheral blood.

CDR3 region: CASSLPGTGSGYTF. CDR3 DNA sequence: TGTGCCAGCAGTTTACCGGGGACAGGGAGTGGCTACACCTTC. The genes are TRBV28 and TRBJ1-2; 9 nucleotides align to TRBD1. In germline, CDR1 is MDHEN, CDR2 SYDVKM. There are 14 residues in the CDR3. Unmatched junction bases numbered 5, after V lost 2 bases and J lost 7 bases.